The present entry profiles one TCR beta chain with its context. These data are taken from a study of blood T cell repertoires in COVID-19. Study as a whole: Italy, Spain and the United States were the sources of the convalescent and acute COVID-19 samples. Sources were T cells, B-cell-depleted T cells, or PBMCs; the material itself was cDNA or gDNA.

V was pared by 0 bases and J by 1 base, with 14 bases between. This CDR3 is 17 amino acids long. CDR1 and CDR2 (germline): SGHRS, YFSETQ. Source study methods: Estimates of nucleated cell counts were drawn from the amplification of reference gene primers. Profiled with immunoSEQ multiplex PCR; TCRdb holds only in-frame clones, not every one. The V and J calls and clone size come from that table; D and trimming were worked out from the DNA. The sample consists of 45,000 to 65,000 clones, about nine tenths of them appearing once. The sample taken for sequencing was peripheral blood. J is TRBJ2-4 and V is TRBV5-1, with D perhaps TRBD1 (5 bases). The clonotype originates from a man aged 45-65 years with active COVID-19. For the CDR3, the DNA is TGCGCCAGCAGCTTGGACTCCAGGGTTCAGGCCAAAAACATTCAGTACTTC. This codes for CASSLDSRVQAKNIQYF. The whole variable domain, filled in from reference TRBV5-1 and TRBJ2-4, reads KAGVTQTPRYLIKTRGQQVTLSCSPISGHRSVSWYQQTPGQGLQFLFEYFSETQRNKGNFPGRFSGRQFSNSRSEMNVSTLELGDSALYLCASSLDSRVQAKNIQYFGAGTRLSVL.